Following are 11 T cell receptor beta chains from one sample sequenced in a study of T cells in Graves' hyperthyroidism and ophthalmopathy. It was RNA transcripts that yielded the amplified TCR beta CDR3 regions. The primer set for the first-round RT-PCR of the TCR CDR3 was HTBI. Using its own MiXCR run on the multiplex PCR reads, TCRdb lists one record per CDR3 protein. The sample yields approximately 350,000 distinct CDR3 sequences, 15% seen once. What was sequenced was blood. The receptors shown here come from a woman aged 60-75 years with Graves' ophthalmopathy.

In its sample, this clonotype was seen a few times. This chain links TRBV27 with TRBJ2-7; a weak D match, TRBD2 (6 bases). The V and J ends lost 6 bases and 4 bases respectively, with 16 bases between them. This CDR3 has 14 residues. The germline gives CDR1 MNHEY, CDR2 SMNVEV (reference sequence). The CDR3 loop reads CASSYRENLYEQYF. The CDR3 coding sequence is TGTGCCAGCAGCTACCGGGAGAACTTATACGAGCAGTACTTC.

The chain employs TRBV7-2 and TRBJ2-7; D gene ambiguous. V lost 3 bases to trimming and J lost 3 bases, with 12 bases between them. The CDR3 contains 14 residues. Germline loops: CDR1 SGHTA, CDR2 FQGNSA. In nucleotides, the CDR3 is TGTGCCAGCAGCTTGTGGCGGAGCAACTACGAGCAGTACTTC. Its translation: CASSLWRSNYEQYF.

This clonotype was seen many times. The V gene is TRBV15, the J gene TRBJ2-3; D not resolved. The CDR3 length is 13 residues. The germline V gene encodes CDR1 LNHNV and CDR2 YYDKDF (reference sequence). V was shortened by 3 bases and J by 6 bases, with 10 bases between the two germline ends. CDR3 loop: CATSRMGGDTQYF. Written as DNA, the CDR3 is TGTGCCACCAGCAGGATGGGTGGTGATACGCAGTATTTT.

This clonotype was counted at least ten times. CDR3: CASSLSRDSGQPQHF. The CDR3 DNA follows: TGTGCCAGCAGTTTATCCCGCGACTCCGGCCAGCCCCAGCATTTT. This sequence joins TRBV28 and TRBJ1-5; D is undetermined. Germline values: CDR1 MDHEN, CDR2 SYDVKM. V lost 1 base and J lost 7, with 14 bases in between. The CDR3 contains 15 residues.

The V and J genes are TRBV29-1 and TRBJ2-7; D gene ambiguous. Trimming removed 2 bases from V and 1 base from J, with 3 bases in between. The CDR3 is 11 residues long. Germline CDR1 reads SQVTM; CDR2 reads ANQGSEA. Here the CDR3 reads CSVEQSYEQYF. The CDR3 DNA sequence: TGCAGCGTTGAACAGTCCTACGAGCAGTACTTC.

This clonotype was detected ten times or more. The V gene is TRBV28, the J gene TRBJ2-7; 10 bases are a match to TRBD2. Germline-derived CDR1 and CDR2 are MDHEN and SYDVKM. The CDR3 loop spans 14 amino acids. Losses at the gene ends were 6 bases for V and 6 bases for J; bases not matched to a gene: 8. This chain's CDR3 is CASRSSGSQIEQYF. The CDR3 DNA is TGTGCCAGCAGGTCTAGCGGGAGTCAGATCGAGCAGTACTTC.

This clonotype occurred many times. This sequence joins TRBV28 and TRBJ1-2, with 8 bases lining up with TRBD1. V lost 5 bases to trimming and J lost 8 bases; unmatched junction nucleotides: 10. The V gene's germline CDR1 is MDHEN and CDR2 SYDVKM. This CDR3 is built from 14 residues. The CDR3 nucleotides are TGTGCCAGCAGTATCGACAGGGGATCAGGGGGCTACACCTTC. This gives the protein CASSIDRGSGGYTF.

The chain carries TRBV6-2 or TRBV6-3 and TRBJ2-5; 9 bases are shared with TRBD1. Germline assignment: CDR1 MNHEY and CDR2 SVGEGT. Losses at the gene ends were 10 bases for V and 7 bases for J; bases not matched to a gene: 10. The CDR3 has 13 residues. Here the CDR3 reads CATRRAGQGTQYF. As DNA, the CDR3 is TGTGCCACCCGGCGCGCGGGACAGGGGACCCAGTACTTC.

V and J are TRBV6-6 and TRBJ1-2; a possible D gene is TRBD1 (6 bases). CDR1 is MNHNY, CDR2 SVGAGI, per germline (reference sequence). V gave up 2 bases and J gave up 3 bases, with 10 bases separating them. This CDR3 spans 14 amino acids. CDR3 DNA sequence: TGTGCCAGCAGTTACGCAGGGGTGGACTATGGCTACACCTTC. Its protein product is CASSYAGVDYGYTF.

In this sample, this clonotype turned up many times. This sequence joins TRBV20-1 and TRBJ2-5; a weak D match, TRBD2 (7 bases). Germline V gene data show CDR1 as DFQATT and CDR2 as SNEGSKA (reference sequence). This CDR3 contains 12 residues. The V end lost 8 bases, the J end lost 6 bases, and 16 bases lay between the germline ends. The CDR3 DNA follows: TGCAGTCCTCGGGGAGGGGGGAAGACCCAGTACTTC. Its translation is CSPRGGGKTQYF.

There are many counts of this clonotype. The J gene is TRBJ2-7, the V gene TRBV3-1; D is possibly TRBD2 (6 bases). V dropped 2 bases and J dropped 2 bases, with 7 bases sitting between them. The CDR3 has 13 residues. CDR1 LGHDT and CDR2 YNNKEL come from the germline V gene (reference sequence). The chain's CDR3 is CASSQRGTYEQYF. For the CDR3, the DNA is TGTGCCAGCAGCCAACGCGGGACCTACGAGCAGTACTTC.